This T cell receptor (beta chain) was sequenced in a study of T cells in Graves' hyperthyroidism and ophthalmopathy. Trimming at V came to 7 bases and at J to 4 bases, leaving 11 bases not matched to a gene. This CDR3 region has 15 residues. This clonotype showed up many times. Amplification yielded TCR beta CDR3 regions, with RNA transcripts as the source. A set of HTBI primers served as the primers for a first-round RT-PCR of the TCR CDR3. TCRdb redid the calling of the multiplex PCR reads with MiXCR, one entry per CDR3 protein. The data contain approximately 400,000 distinct CDR3 sequences, around 14% of them singletons.

The TCR originated in a woman aged 55-69 years with Graves' hyperthyroidism. What was sequenced was blood. This chain uses TRBV12-3 or TRBV12-4 with TRBJ1-1, with 8 bases lining up with TRBD1. CDR3 bases: TGTGCCAGCATACGACAGGGGACATTTATCACTGAAGCTTTCTTT. Translating it yields CASIRQGTFITEAFF.